These T cell receptor beta chains were read from a single sample in a study of early T cells in non-severe SARS-CoV-2 infection. TCRdb reprocessed the 5' RACE reads via MiXCR and lists one record per CDR3 protein. The profile shows 49,000 or so distinct CDR3 sequences, under 7.5% of them singletons. The sample consisted of whole blood, taken at baseline. Every receptor here comes from an adult who was a healthcare worker with PCR-confirmed SARS-CoV-2 infection or an uninfected control (not recorded which). Each CDR3 is given with its conserved first and last residue. Each record gives: D gene, J gene, V gene, clone size, CDR3 DNA, CDR3 protein. D genes are given only for firm matches. Clone size is shown for a subset of rows, as once, few, many or a class of expanded clone.

D gene: NA; J gene: TRBJ2-2; V gene: TRBV7-6; clone size: few; CDR3 DNA: TGTGCCAGCAGCTTGTCGGGGGGCAACACCGGGGAGCTGTTTTTT; CDR3 protein: CASSLSGGNTGELFF
D gene: TRBD2; J gene: TRBJ2-7; V gene: TRBV20-1; clone size: many; CDR3 DNA: TGCAGTGCTCTAAGGGGACTAGCGGGAGTCTACGAGCAGTACTTC; CDR3 protein: CSALRGLAGVYEQYF
D gene: NA; J gene: TRBJ2-3; V gene: TRBV29-1; clone size: many; CDR3 DNA: TGCAGCGCCGGGGAAGATACGCAGTATTTT; CDR3 protein: CSAGEDTQYF
D gene: NA; J gene: TRBJ2-3; V gene: TRBV7-2; clone size: few; CDR3 DNA: TGTGCCAGCAGCGATGAACCCCCACGTACGCAGTATTTT; CDR3 protein: CASSDEPPRTQYF
D gene: TRBD1; J gene: TRBJ2-1; V gene: TRBV29-1; clone size: many; CDR3 DNA: TGCAGCGTCCCGACAGGGGGCGGTGAGCAGTTCTTC; CDR3 protein: CSVPTGGGEQFF
D gene: NA; J gene: TRBJ1-1; V gene: TRBV7-9; clone size: many; CDR3 DNA: TGTGCCAGCAGCCTGGACACCAGGACTGAAGCTTTCTTT; CDR3 protein: CASSLDTRTEAFF
D gene: NA; J gene: TRBJ1-2; V gene: TRBV7-9; clone size: NA; CDR3 DNA: TGTGCCAGCAGCTCAGCGAGAGGGGGATCGGATGGCTACACCTTC; CDR3 protein: CASSSARGGSDGYTF
D gene: TRBD1; J gene: TRBJ1-2; V gene: TRBV19; clone size: many; CDR3 DNA: TGTGCCAGTAACCGCGACAGGGGCTTAAACTATGGCTACACCTTC; CDR3 protein: CASNRDRGLNYGYTF
D gene: NA; J gene: TRBJ2-7; V gene: TRBV9; clone size: NA; CDR3 DNA: TGTGCCAGCAGCGTAGGGGAGTTACCCTACGAGCAGCACTTC; CDR3 protein: CASSVGELPYEQHF
D gene: NA; J gene: TRBJ1-2; V gene: TRBV9; clone size: few; CDR3 DNA: TGTGCCAGCAGCGTAGATCTAGGGCCATATGGCTACACCTTC; CDR3 protein: CASSVDLGPYGYTF
D gene: NA; J gene: TRBJ1-1; V gene: TRBV6-5; clone size: NA; CDR3 DNA: TGTGCCAGCAGCCTCAAAATGGAGAACACTGAAGCTTTCTTT; CDR3 protein: CASSLKMENTEAFF
D gene: TRBD1; J gene: TRBJ2-1; V gene: TRBV14; clone size: many; CDR3 DNA: TGTGCCAGCAGCCTGACCCGACAGGGGAAGAATGAGCAGTTCTTC; CDR3 protein: CASSLTRQGKNEQFF
D gene: NA; J gene: TRBJ2-1; V gene: TRBV11-2; clone size: many; CDR3 DNA: TGTGCCAGCACCTCCGGCAACAATGAGCAGTTCTTC; CDR3 protein: CASTSGNNEQFF
D gene: TRBD1; J gene: TRBJ2-1; V gene: TRBV5-1; clone size: NA; CDR3 DNA: TGCGCCAGCAGCCCGGGGGACAGGCCGTCCCTGTTCTTC; CDR3 protein: CASSPGDRPSLFF
D gene: NA; J gene: TRBJ1-2; V gene: TRBV6-6; clone size: many; CDR3 DNA: TGTGCCAGCAGTTACCCTGGAAGCCAGCAGGGCTACACCTTC; CDR3 protein: CASSYPGSQQGYTF
D gene: TRBD2; J gene: TRBJ2-5; V gene: TRBV4-1; clone size: NA; CDR3 DNA: TGCGCCAGCAGCCACCTAGCGGGGGGGGGTCGGTGGACCCAGTACTTC; CDR3 protein: CASSHLAGGGRWTQYF
D gene: TRBD2; J gene: TRBJ2-5; V gene: TRBV27; clone size: NA; CDR3 DNA: TGTGCCAGCAGTTCCGGGACTAGCGGGATAGAGACCCAGTACTTC; CDR3 protein: CASSSGTSGIETQYF
D gene: NA; J gene: TRBJ1-1; V gene: TRBV30; clone size: many; CDR3 DNA: TGTGCCTGGAGTCGCCGGAATCCGACTGAAGCTTTCTTT; CDR3 protein: CAWSRRNPTEAFF
D gene: NA; J gene: TRBJ1-1; V gene: TRBV5-4; clone size: few; CDR3 DNA: TGTGCCAGCGCCCAGGGGAACACTGAAGCTTTCTTT; CDR3 protein: CASAQGNTEAFF
D gene: TRBD1; J gene: TRBJ1-5; V gene: TRBV19; clone size: NA; CDR3 DNA: TGTGCCAGTAGTCCGGGACAGGGTAGAAGCAATCAGCCCCAGCATTTT; CDR3 protein: CASSPGQGRSNQPQHF
D gene: TRBD1; J gene: TRBJ1-1; V gene: TRBV30; clone size: NA; CDR3 DNA: TGTGCCTGGAGTTTATGGACAGGGACAATGAACACTGAAGCTTTCTTT; CDR3 protein: CAWSLWTGTMNTEAFF
D gene: TRBD2; J gene: TRBJ2-5; V gene: TRBV4-1; clone size: many; CDR3 DNA: TGCGCCAGCAGTAGCGAGCGGGGGGGAGAGACCCAGTACTTC; CDR3 protein: CASSSERGGETQYF
D gene: TRBD1; J gene: TRBJ2-6; V gene: TRBV28; clone size: many; CDR3 DNA: TGTGCCAGCAGTATACAGGGGCCTGGGGCCAACGTCCTGACTTTC; CDR3 protein: CASSIQGPGANVLTF
D gene: NA; J gene: TRBJ1-1; V gene: TRBV9; clone size: many; CDR3 DNA: TGTGCCAGCAGCGTGACATGGGGGGACACTGAAGCTTTCTTT; CDR3 protein: CASSVTWGDTEAFF
D gene: TRBD1; J gene: TRBJ2-7; V gene: TRBV19; clone size: many; CDR3 DNA: TGTGCCAGTAGCTCGGGACAGGCTGTCGATTACGAGCAGTACTTC; CDR3 protein: CASSSGQAVDYEQYF
D gene: NA; J gene: TRBJ2-1; V gene: TRBV18; clone size: few; CDR3 DNA: TGTGCCAGCTCACCCCGACAGGACTCCTACAATGAGCAGTTCTTC; CDR3 protein: CASSPRQDSYNEQFF
D gene: TRBD2; J gene: TRBJ2-3; V gene: TRBV11-3; clone size: NA; CDR3 DNA: TGTGCCAGCAGCCGAACTAGCGGGGGGTACACAGATACGCAGTATTTT; CDR3 protein: CASSRTSGGYTDTQYF
D gene: TRBD1; J gene: TRBJ1-5; V gene: TRBV30; clone size: many; CDR3 DNA: TGTGCCTGGAGACCAACAGGGGGCCGGGATCAGCCCCAGCATTTT; CDR3 protein: CAWRPTGGRDQPQHF
D gene: NA; J gene: TRBJ1-1; V gene: TRBV19; clone size: many; CDR3 DNA: TGTGCCAGTAGTGAGAAGACTCTAATGGAAGCTTTCTTT; CDR3 protein: CASSEKTLMEAFF
D gene: NA; J gene: TRBJ1-1; V gene: TRBV18; clone size: NA; CDR3 DNA: TGTGCCAGCTCACCACCATATTTAGGTTTGAACACTGAAGCTTTCTTT; CDR3 protein: CASSPPYLGLNTEAFF
D gene: NA; J gene: TRBJ2-2; V gene: TRBV12-3/TRBV12-4; clone size: NA; CDR3 DNA: TGTGCCAGCAGCCCAAGGGTTCGTCAGCCCGCCGGGGAGCTGTTTTTT; CDR3 protein: CASSPRVRQPAGELFF
D gene: TRBD1; J gene: TRBJ1-6; V gene: TRBV6-6; clone size: few; CDR3 DNA: TGTGCCAGCAACCGCAGGGGGCAGAGCTCCTATAATTCACCCCTCCACTTT; CDR3 protein: CASNRRGQSSYNSPLHF
D gene: NA; J gene: TRBJ2-2; V gene: TRBV7-9; clone size: few; CDR3 DNA: TGTGCCAGCAGCTTAGCGGTACAGGAGGCCGGGGAGCTGTTTTTT; CDR3 protein: CASSLAVQEAGELFF
D gene: NA; J gene: TRBJ2-2; V gene: TRBV7-2; clone size: few; CDR3 DNA: TGTGTCAGCGGAAAAGAAACCGGGGAGCTGTTTTTT; CDR3 protein: CVSGKETGELFF
D gene: NA; J gene: TRBJ2-2; V gene: TRBV6-5; clone size: NA; CDR3 DNA: TGTGCCAGCAGTTACGGTTTCACCGGGGAGCTGTTTTTT; CDR3 protein: CASSYGFTGELFF
D gene: NA; J gene: TRBJ2-7; V gene: TRBV7-9; clone size: many; CDR3 DNA: TGTGCCAGCAGTTCTAGGGATAACTACGAGCAGTACTTC; CDR3 protein: CASSSRDNYEQYF
D gene: NA; J gene: TRBJ2-2; V gene: TRBV9; clone size: many; CDR3 DNA: TGTGCCAGCGGGGCGATCACCGGGGAGCTGTTTTTT; CDR3 protein: CASGAITGELFF
D gene: NA; J gene: TRBJ2-5; V gene: TRBV7-7; clone size: many; CDR3 DNA: TGTGCTAGCAGCTTATCCACAGGTGGAGAGACCCAGTACTTC; CDR3 protein: CASSLSTGGETQYF
D gene: NA; J gene: TRBJ2-7; V gene: TRBV11-3; clone size: few; CDR3 DNA: TGTGCCAGCAGCTCTAATAGTTGGCAGGGACACTACGAGCAGTACTTC; CDR3 protein: CASSSNSWQGHYEQYF
D gene: NA; J gene: TRBJ2-6; V gene: TRBV19; clone size: NA; CDR3 DNA: TGTGCCAGTAGTCTCGGGATTCTGGAGGCCAACGTCCTGACTTTC; CDR3 protein: CASSLGILEANVLTF
D gene: TRBD1; J gene: TRBJ2-3; V gene: TRBV12-3/TRBV12-4; clone size: many; CDR3 DNA: TGTGCCAGCAGTTTAATGCGGGACAGGGGCACAGATACGCAGTATTTT; CDR3 protein: CASSLMRDRGTDTQYF
D gene: TRBD2; J gene: TRBJ2-1; V gene: TRBV6-2/TRBV6-3; clone size: NA; CDR3 DNA: TGTGCCAGCAGGTCATATAGCGGGGGGGCGAATGAGCAGTTCTTC; CDR3 protein: CASRSYSGGANEQFF
D gene: NA; J gene: TRBJ1-1; V gene: TRBV12-3/TRBV12-4; clone size: many; CDR3 DNA: TGTGCCAGCAGTTCGGTGGGGGGTTTGAACACTGAAGCTTTCTTT; CDR3 protein: CASSSVGGLNTEAFF
D gene: NA; J gene: TRBJ2-1; V gene: TRBV4-3; clone size: many; CDR3 DNA: TGCGCCAGCAGCCAAGATAGGTCCTACAATGAGCAGTTCTTC; CDR3 protein: CASSQDRSYNEQFF
D gene: NA; J gene: TRBJ2-5; V gene: TRBV5-1; clone size: many; CDR3 DNA: TGCGCCAGCAGCTTGTCGATTATTCAAGAGACCCAGTACTTC; CDR3 protein: CASSLSIIQETQYF
D gene: NA; J gene: TRBJ2-3; V gene: TRBV4-2; clone size: few; CDR3 DNA: TGTGCCAGCAGCCAAGCCGGGTCGGGACCCCTCATGGATACGCAGTATTTT; CDR3 protein: CASSQAGSGPLMDTQYF
D gene: NA; J gene: TRBJ2-7; V gene: TRBV27; clone size: many; CDR3 DNA: TGTGCCAGCAGTTTAGATCCCACTACCGGGTACGAGCAGTACTTC; CDR3 protein: CASSLDPTTGYEQYF
D gene: NA; J gene: TRBJ2-3; V gene: TRBV5-1; clone size: few; CDR3 DNA: TGCGCCAGCAGCTTGTCGGTGGCAGATACGCAGTATTTT; CDR3 protein: CASSLSVADTQYF